The clone carrying this TCR beta chain was seen a few times. Antigen unknown. The data are from a study of T-cell reconstitution after alpha-beta-depleted transplantation in children. This CDR3 is 16 amino acids long. Trimming shortened V by 1 base and J by 5 bases, and 15 bases separated the two germline ends. Germline lookup yields CDR1 MGHRA and CDR2 YSYEKL. Findings of the study overall: Expanded clones from the graft, numbering several hundred, reportedly supplied alpha-beta T cells about two months after transplant. When one year had passed after transplant, most T-cell counts and diversity came from newly produced T cells. Surviving recipient T cells and thymic progenitors accounted for the high day-60 TCRbeta diversity observed in some patients.

Preparing the TCRbeta library involved the use of unique molecular identifiers. TCRdb called the PCR reads again in MiXCR, with one record for every CDR3 protein. This repertoire shows around 670,000 distinct CDR3 sequences, over 10% found once; its top ten account for 0.75% to 0.85%. Sequenced here: PBMCs, sampled before TCRalphabeta/CD19-depleted stem cell transplant. The origin of this receptor is a girl between 2 and 10 years old with congenital amegakaryocytic thrombocytopenia, due to receive a stem cell transplant. The gene calls are TRBV4-1 and TRBJ1-5; possibly TRBD1 for D (5 bases). This CDR3 reads CASSQVIRDPYQPQHF. The CDR3 nucleotides read TGCGCCAGCAGCCAAGTCATCCGGGACCCTTATCAGCCCCAGCATTTT.